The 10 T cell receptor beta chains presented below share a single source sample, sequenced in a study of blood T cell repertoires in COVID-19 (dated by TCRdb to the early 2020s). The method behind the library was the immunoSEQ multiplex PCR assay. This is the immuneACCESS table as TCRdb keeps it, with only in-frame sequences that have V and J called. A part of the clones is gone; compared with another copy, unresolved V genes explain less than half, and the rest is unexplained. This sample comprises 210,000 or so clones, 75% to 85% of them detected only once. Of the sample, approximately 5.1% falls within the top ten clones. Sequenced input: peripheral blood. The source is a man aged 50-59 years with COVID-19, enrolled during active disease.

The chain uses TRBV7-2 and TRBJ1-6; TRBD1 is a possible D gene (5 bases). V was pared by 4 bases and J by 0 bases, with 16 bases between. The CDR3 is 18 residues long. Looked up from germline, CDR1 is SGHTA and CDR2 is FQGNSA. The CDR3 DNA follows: TGTGCCAGCAGCTCCAAGGTCGGGGGAAGCTCCTATAATTCACCCCTCCACTTT. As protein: CASSSKVGGSSYNSPLHF.

CDR3 nucleotide sequence: TGTGCCAGCAGTTCATCAGGCCAGGGGGCTTACGAGCAGTACTTC. It is translated as CASSSSGQGAYEQYF. V and J are TRBV27 and TRBJ2-7, with 8 bases aligning to TRBD1. Looked up from germline, CDR1 is MNHEY and CDR2 is SMNVEV (reference sequence). Unmatched junction bases numbered 9, after V lost 4 bases and J lost 4 bases. The length of the CDR3 is 15 residues.

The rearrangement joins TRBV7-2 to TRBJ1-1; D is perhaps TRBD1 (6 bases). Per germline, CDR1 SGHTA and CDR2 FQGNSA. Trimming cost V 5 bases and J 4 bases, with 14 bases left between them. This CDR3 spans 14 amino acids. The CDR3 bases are TGTGCCAGCAGCCAACAGGGATTGCCCACTGAAGCTTTCTTT. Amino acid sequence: CASSQQGLPTEAFF. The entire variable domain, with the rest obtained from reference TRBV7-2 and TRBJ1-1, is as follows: GAGVSQSPSNKVTEKGKDVELRCDPISGHTALYWYRQSLGQGLEFLIYFQGNSAPDKSGLPSDRFSAERTGGSVSTLTIQRTQQEDSAVYLCASSQQGLPTEAFFGQGTRLTVV.

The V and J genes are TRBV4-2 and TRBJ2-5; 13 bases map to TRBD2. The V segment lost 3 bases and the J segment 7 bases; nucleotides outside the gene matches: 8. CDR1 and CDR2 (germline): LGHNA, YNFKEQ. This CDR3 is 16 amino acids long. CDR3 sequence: CASSQILAGGQGTQYF. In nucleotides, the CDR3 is TGTGCCAGCAGCCAGATACTAGCGGGGGGGCAGGGGACCCAGTACTTC.

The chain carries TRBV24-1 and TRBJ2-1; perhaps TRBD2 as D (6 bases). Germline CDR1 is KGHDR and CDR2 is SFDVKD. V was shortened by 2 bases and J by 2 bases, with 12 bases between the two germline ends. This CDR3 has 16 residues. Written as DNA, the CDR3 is TGTGCCACCAGTGATTGGTCGGGGGAAACCTACAATGAGCAGTTCTTC. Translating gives CATSDWSGETYNEQFF.

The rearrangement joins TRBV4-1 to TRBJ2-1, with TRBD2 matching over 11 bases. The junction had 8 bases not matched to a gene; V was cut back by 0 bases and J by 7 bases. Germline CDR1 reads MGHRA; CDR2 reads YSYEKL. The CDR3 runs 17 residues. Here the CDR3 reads CASSQDRRLAGTNEQFF. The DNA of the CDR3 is TGCGCCAGCAGCCAAGATCGGAGACTAGCGGGGACGAATGAGCAGTTCTTC.

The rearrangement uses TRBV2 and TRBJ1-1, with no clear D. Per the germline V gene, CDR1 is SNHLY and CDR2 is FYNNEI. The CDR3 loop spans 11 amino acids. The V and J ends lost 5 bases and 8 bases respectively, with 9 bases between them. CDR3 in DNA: TGTGCCAGCAGTCTTAGTATAGAAGCTTTCTTT. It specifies CASSLSIEAFF.

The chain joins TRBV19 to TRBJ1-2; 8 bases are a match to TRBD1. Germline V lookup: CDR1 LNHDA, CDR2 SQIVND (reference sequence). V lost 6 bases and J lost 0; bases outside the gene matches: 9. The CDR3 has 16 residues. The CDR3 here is CASRSGQVMTNYGYTF. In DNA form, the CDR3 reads TGTGCCAGTAGATCGGGACAGGTGATGACTAACTATGGCTACACCTTC.

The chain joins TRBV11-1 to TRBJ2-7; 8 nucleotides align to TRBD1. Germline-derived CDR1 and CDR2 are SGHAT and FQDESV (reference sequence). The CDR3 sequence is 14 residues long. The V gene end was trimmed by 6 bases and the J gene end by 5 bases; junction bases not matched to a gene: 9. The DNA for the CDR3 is TGTGCCAGCAGTTCCGACAGGGGTGGGGACGAGCAGTACTTC. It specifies CASSSDRGGDEQYF.

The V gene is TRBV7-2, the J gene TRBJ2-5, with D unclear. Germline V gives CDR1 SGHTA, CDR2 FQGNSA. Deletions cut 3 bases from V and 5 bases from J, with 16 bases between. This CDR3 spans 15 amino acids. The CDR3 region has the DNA TGTGCCAGCAGCTTCGACTTTCAGAGCCCTGAGACCCAGTACTTC. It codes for CASSFDFQSPETQYF.